The 5 T cell receptor beta chains given below trace back to one sample, sequenced in a study of tumor and adjacent non-tumor tissue in lung cancer. TCRbeta libraries were built with three rounds of nested PCR, modified from ARM-PCR. TCRdb reanalysed the multiplex PCR reads using MiXCR and keeps one entry per CDR3 protein. The sample records approximately 82,000 distinct CDR3 sequences, over 60% being singletons. RNA was extracted from bulk tissue without any cell sorting. Distant lung tissue was collected more than 3 cm away from the tumor edge. Sequencing was carried out using distant non-tumor lung tissue. These TCRs come from a man between 65 and 85 years old with non-small cell lung cancer.

V and J are TRBV11-2 and TRBJ2-1, with TRBD2 matching 9 bases. Germline V gene lookup returns CDR1 SGHAT and CDR2 FQNNGV. The V gene end was trimmed by 5 bases and the J gene end by 7 bases; junction bases not matched to a gene: 12. The CDR3 covers 16 residues. This chain's CDR3 is CASSLRSSGSYNEQFF. The DNA for the CDR3 is TGTGCCAGCAGCCTACGGAGTAGCGGGAGTTATAATGAGCAGTTCTTC.

Concerning this clonotype itself: A read error is possible here, since a much larger clone lies one base away. V usage is TRBV20-1 and J usage is TRBJ2-2, with TRBD2 as a possible D gene (5 bases). CDR1 and CDR2 from the germline V gene are DFQATT and SNEGSKA (reference sequence). The length of the CDR3 is 15 residues. V lost 6 bases and J 1 base, leaving 15 bases between the germline ends. This CDR3 reads CSAISEEKNTGELFF. The CDR3 nucleotides read TGCAGTGCAATTAGCGAGGAGAAGAACACCGGGGAGCTGTTTTTT.

With respect to this clonotype: The junction differs from germline at one of its ends, possibly a read error. V usage is TRBV11-2 and J usage is TRBJ2-7; 7 positions agree with TRBD1. Looked up from germline, CDR1 is SGHAT and CDR2 is FQNNGV. The CDR3 consists of 15 residues. CDR3 coding DNA: TGTTTCAGCAGCCCCGCGACAGGGCCCTCCTACGAGAAGTACTTC. It translates to CFSSPATGPSYEKYF.

This clonotype was seen a few times. Relative to the germline gene, one junction end is altered; a read error may explain this. The chain uses TRBV20-1 and TRBJ2-5; TRBD2 matches at 7 bases. The germline V gene has CDR1 DFQATT and CDR2 SNEGSKA (reference sequence). The CDR3 extends over 13 amino acids. CDR3 coding DNA: TGCAGTGCTAGTACGGCGGGAGTAGAGACCCGGTACTTC. This codes for CSASTAGVETRYF.

In regard to this clonotype: At one boundary the junction diverges from the germline segment, which might be a read error. This sequence joins TRBV20-1 and TRBJ2-7, with a weak D call TRBD2 (6 bases). From germline, CDR1 is DFQATT and CDR2 SNEGSKA (reference sequence). The length of the CDR3 is 15 residues. DNA for the CDR3: TGTAGTGTTAGAGAAGGACTAACGGAGACCTACGAGCAGTACTTC. It specifies CSVREGLTETYEQYF.